This is a list of T cell receptor beta chains from one sample in a study of cytomegalovirus exposure and HLA in healthy donors. Using immunoSEQ multiplex PCR, the repertoire was profiled, and TCRdb retains in-frame clones only, with some absent. The sample has about 200,000 clones; approximately 80% are singletons. Sequenced material: PBMCs. The origin of the receptors is a woman aged 25 to 45 in good health and CMV-seropositive. Each CDR3 is given with its conserved first and last residue. The D gene is left open where the match is weak. Clone size, where shown, is once, few, many, or a class for clones that have expanded.

>TRBJ1-5|TRBV19|-|-
TGTGCCAGTAGTAAGGGGTATCAGCCCCAGCATTTT
CASSKGYQPQHF
>TRBJ2-1|TRBV29-1|-|TRBD1
TGCAGCGTTGAAGCCAGGGGGCCTGGAAATGAGCAGTTCTTC
CSVEARGPGNEQFF
>TRBJ2-7|TRBV28|-|TRBD1
TGTGCCAGCAGTTTGGGGGGACAGGGGTCCTACGAGCAGTACTTC
CASSLGGQGSYEQYF
>TRBJ1-3|TRBV6-5|-|-
TGTGCCAGCAGTTATTCGGGGTTCTCTGGAAACACCATATATTTT
CASSYSGFSGNTIYF
>TRBJ2-7|TRBV29-1|once|TRBD1
TGCAGCGTTGAAGTTTGGGACAGGGCCGAGCAGTACTTC
CSVEVWDRAEQYF
>TRBJ2-3|TRBV5-1|-|-
TGCGCCAGCTCCGGAGGGGGGGCCACAGATACGCAGTATTTT
CASSGGGATDTQYF
>TRBJ2-7|TRBV5-5|-|-
TGTGCCAGCAGCTTGGACAGGGTTTCTGGCTTAGCGCAGTACTTC
CASSLDRVSGLAQYF
>TRBJ2-1|TRBV5-1|once|-
TGCGCCAGCAGCCGTAACTACTTATCGAGCTACAATGAGCAGTTCTTC
CASSRNYLSSYNEQFF
>TRBJ2-7|TRBV5-1|-|-
TGCGCCAGCAGCCTAGAAACCCAGTCCTACGAGCAGTACTTC
CASSLETQSYEQYF
>TRBJ1-1|TRBV27|once|-
TGTGCCAGCAGTTTACGGTCTGAAACACAAGGGGGAAAGGAGGCTTTCTTT
CASSLRSETQGGKEAFF
>TRBJ2-7|TRBV5-5|-|TRBD1
TGTGCCAGCAGCAAAACAGGGGGCTACGAGCAGTACTTC
CASSKTGGYEQYF
>TRBJ2-2|TRBV4-1|-|TRBD2
TGCGCCAGCAGCCAAGATTCTAGCGGGAGGTTGGGCGGGGAGCTGTTTTTT
CASSQDSSGRLGGELFF
>TRBJ1-5|TRBV2|-|TRBD1
TGTGCCAGCAGTGAATTTAGGACAGGGAGGCAGCCCCAGCATTTT
CASSEFRTGRQPQHF
>TRBJ2-2|TRBV6-5|few|-
TGTGCCAGCAGCCCGGGGAGGAACACCGGGGAGCTGTTTTTT
CASSPGRNTGELFF
>TRBJ1-4|TRBV2|once|TRBD1
TGTGCCAGCAGGGCGACCCTCGGACAGGGGGCAGCGGGAAAACTGTTTTTT
CASRATLGQGAAGKLFF
>TRBJ2-5|TRBV2|once|TRBD2
TGTGCCAGCAGTGATGGACTAGCGGGAGTCGTAGAGACCCAGTACTTC
CASSDGLAGVVETQYF
>TRBJ2-6|TRBV11-2|once|-
TGTGCCAGCAGCCAGGGGAGCGGTGACTCTGGGGCCAACGTCCTGACTTTC
CASSQGSGDSGANVLTF
>TRBJ1-1|TRBV5-6|-|TRBD1
TGTGCCAGCAGCTACGGGACAGGGAACACTGAAGCTTTCTTT
CASSYGTGNTEAFF